This T cell receptor (beta chain) was sequenced in a study of blood T cell repertoires in COVID-19. Study-wide context: Specimens from acute and convalescent COVID-19 originated in the United States, Italy and Spain. From T cells, B-cell-depleted T cells, or PBMCs came the material, which was cDNA or gDNA.

The CDR3 extends over 16 amino acids. Trimming at V came to 4 bases and at J to 4 bases, leaving 10 bases not matched to a gene. CDR1 and CDR2 (germline): SGHNT, YYREEE (reference sequence). As processed by the authors: It was from reference gene primer amplification that nucleated cell counts were estimated. The data were produced by immunoSEQ multiplex PCR, yet TCRdb's version contains in-frame clones alone and is incomplete. The DNA was the basis for D and trimming; V, J and clone size are from that table. The repertoire has some 190,000 clones, less than 80% of them found once; the top ten carry over 10%.

The chain recombines TRBV5-4 with TRBJ2-3, with 9 nucleotides matching TRBD2. The sequencing sample was made of peripheral blood. This clonotype was obtained from a woman in her forties or fifties with acute or convalescent COVID-19. CDR3 amino acids: CASSPEGLAGSDTQYF. CDR3 nucleotides: TGTGCCAGCAGCCCTGAGGGTCTAGCGGGGTCAGATACGCAGTATTTT.